A selection of T cell receptor beta chains follows, all from one sample in a study of cytomegalovirus exposure and HLA in healthy donors. Only in-frame clones appear in the TCRdb table, and some are missing; sequencing was by immunoSEQ multiplex PCR. This sample has some 140,000 clones; 75% to 85% occur once, and the top ten carry about 3.4%. Sequenced sample: PBMCs. Every receptor here comes from a female donor in good health and CMV-seronegative. Each CDR3 is given with its conserved first and last residue. The D gene is left open where the match is weak. Only some rows state a clone size, as once, few, many or a class for expanded clones.

V gene,D gene,J gene,clone size,CDR3 protein,CDR3 DNA
TRBV15,.,TRBJ2-6,.,CATSRGHTGTRAGANVLTF,TGTGCCACCAGCAGGGGCCATACAGGGACGCGGGCTGGGGCCAACGTCCTGACTTTC
TRBV6-6,.,TRBJ1-2,.,CASSYRGSSYGYTF,TGTGCCAGCAGTTATAGGGGCTCGAGCTATGGCTACACCTTC
TRBV5-4,TRBD2,TRBJ2-7,.,CASSSSSGAISYEQYF,TGTGCCAGCAGCTCGTCTAGCGGTGCTATCTCCTACGAGCAGTACTTC
TRBV9,TRBD1,TRBJ1-2,.,CASSASGRTGWGYTF,TGTGCCAGCAGCGCGTCGGGGAGGACAGGATGGGGCTACACCTTC
TRBV11-2,.,TRBJ2-7,.,CASSLVASVYF,TGTGCCAGCAGCTTAGTTGCTAGCGTCTACTTC
TRBV5-6,TRBD1,TRBJ2-7,.,CASSFFDRGVHEQYF,TGTGCCAGCAGCTTTTTTGACAGGGGGGTTCACGAGCAGTACTTC
TRBV6-5,TRBD2,TRBJ2-1,.,CASSYGAGGPGEQFF,TGTGCCAGCAGTTATGGAGCGGGAGGGCCCGGTGAGCAGTTCTTC
TRBV6-5,TRBD1,TRBJ1-2,.,CASRGQGTSGYTF,TGTGCCAGCAGGGGACAGGGGACCTCTGGCTACACCTTC
TRBV5-1,TRBD1,TRBJ2-7,.,CASSATGGSYEQYF,TGCGCCAGCAGCGCTACAGGGGGGTCCTACGAGCAGTACTTC
TRBV4-3,.,TRBJ1-1,.,CASSQNNRVPEAFF,TGCGCCAGCAGCCAAAATAACAGGGTACCTGAAGCTTTCTTT
TRBV12-5,.,TRBJ1-5,few,CASGLVGREGGNQPQHF,TGTGCTAGTGGTTTGGTGGGCAGGGAGGGCGGCAATCAGCCCCAGCATTTT
TRBV5-1,TRBD2,TRBJ2-1,.,CASGLAGLYDEQFF,TGCGCCAGCGGACTAGCGGGGCTGTACGATGAGCAGTTCTTC
TRBV30,TRBD1,TRBJ1-2,.,CAWTRDREAGGYTF,TGTGCCTGGACCCGCGACAGGGAAGCAGGTGGCTACACCTTC
TRBV2,TRBD2,TRBJ2-1,.,CASSGTSFLF,TGTGCCAGCAGTGGGACTAGCTTTCTCTTC
TRBV7-9,.,TRBJ2-7,.,CASSFGLYEQYF,TGTGCCAGCAGCTTTGGCCTTTACGAGCAGTACTTC
TRBV10-3,TRBD2,TRBJ2-3,.,CAIRGTSGRSSTDTQYF,TGTGCCATCAGAGGGACTAGCGGGAGATCTAGTACAGATACGCAGTATTTT
TRBV21-1,.,TRBJ2-7,.,CASSKEEGTYEQYF,TGTGCCAGCAGCAAAGAAGAGGGAACCTACGAGCAGTACTTC
TRBV4-1,TRBD1,TRBJ2-7,.,CASSQETGCAQYF,TGCGCCAGCAGCCAAGAGACAGGGTGCGCGCAGTACTTC
TRBV7-3,.,TRBJ1-6,.,CASSFRGGGHSPLHF,TGTGCCAGCAGCTTCCGTGGGGGGGGACATTCACCCCTCCACTTT
TRBV2,.,TRBJ1-2,few,CATLVYGYTF,TGTGCCACCCTTGTATATGGCTACACCTTC
TRBV28,TRBD1,TRBJ1-2,.,CASIGQGRMRYTF,TGTGCCAGCATCGGACAGGGTCGGATGCGCTACACCTTC
TRBV7-2,.,TRBJ1-1,once,CASSLSGNAFF,TGTGCCAGCAGCTTATCCGGGAATGCTTTCTTT
TRBV11-3,.,TRBJ2-7,.,CASSLGQQYEQYF,TGTGCCAGCAGCTTAGGACAGCAGTACGAGCAGTACTTC
TRBV10-1,TRBD1,TRBJ2-6,.,CASSFVTGTGVSGANVLTF,TGCGCCAGCAGCTTCGTCACCGGGACAGGGGTCTCTGGGGCCAACGTCCTGACTTTC
TRBV21-1,.,TRBJ2-7,.,CASSNSASGRDCEQYF,TGTGCCAGCAGCAATTCGGCCAGCGGGAGAGATTGCGAGCAGTACTTC
TRBV29-1,.,TRBJ1-2,.,CSGGGGGGDYGYTF,TGCAGCGGGGGGGGAGGAGGGGGGGACTATGGCTACACCTTC
TRBV6-1,TRBD2,TRBJ2-1,.,CASSGIQREEWRYEQFF,TGTGCCAGCAGTGGAATCCAGCGGGAGGAATGGAGGTATGAGCAGTTCTTC
TRBV7-6,TRBD1,TRBJ2-7,.,CASSLATGRDEQYF,TGTGCCAGCAGCTTAGCGACAGGGCGGGACGAGCAGTACTTC
TRBV6-6,.,TRBJ1-1,few,CASSGTTPEAFF,TGTGCCAGCAGCGGGACAACCCCTGAAGCTTTCTTT
TRBV2,TRBD1,TRBJ1-1,.,CASSRTGTAFF,TGTGCCAGCAGTCGGACAGGGACGGCTTTCTTT
TRBV30,.,TRBJ1-2,.,CAWSVLINYGYTF,TGTGCCTGGAGTGTACTTATTAACTATGGCTACACCTTC
TRBV28,.,TRBJ1-2,.,CASSRQLRAAGYTF,TGTGCCAGCAGTAGACAATTGAGGGCGGCTGGCTACACCTTC
TRBV7-6,.,TRBJ2-5,.,CASSSPESRVETQYF,TGTGCCAGCAGCTCCCCTGAGTCACGGGTAGAGACCCAGTACTTC
TRBV25-1,.,TRBJ1-1,few,CASSDEGSLTEAFF,TGTGCCAGCAGTGACGAGGGCTCTTTGACTGAAGCTTTCTTT
TRBV10-3,.,TRBJ1-2,.,CAIRGEFDYGYTF,TGTGCCATCCGGGGGGAATTTGACTATGGCTACACCTTC
TRBV5-4,.,TRBJ2-2,few,CASSLSTGNTGELFF,TGTGCCAGCAGCTTGTCTACAGGGAACACCGGGGAGCTGTTTTTT
TRBV18,.,TRBJ2-1,.,CASSPGGNNEQFF,TGTGCCAGCTCACCAGGGGGGAACAATGAGCAGTTCTTC
TRBV4-1,.,TRBJ2-7,.,CASSQENPFLTRNYYEQYF,TGCGCCAGCAGCCAAGAGAACCCCTTTCTCACAAGAAATTACTACGAGCAGTACTTC
TRBV7-2,.,TRBJ1-4,.,CASSLEEAEKLFF,TGTGCCAGCAGCTTAGAAGAGGCGGAAAAACTGTTTTTT
TRBV27,.,TRBJ1-1,few,CASTLTPNTEAFF,TGTGCCAGCACCCTGACACCGAACACTGAAGCTTTCTTT
TRBV6-5,.,TRBJ2-6,few,CASFFSGANVLTF,TGTGCCAGCTTCTTCTCTGGGGCCAACGTCCTGACTTTC
TRBV7-9,TRBD1,TRBJ1-5,.,CASSSSTGDQPQHF,TGTGCCAGCAGCTCCTCAACAGGGGATCAGCCCCAGCATTTT
TRBV9,TRBD1,TRBJ1-3,.,CASSVAGGRGNTIYF,TGTGCCAGCAGCGTAGCAGGGGGCCGTGGAAACACCATATATTTT
TRBV10-1,.,TRBJ2-1,.,CASSGDGGEQFF,TGCGCCAGCAGTGGAGACGGAGGAGAGCAGTTCTTC
TRBV6-1,.,TRBJ1-3,.,CASSGQTGNTIYF,TGTGCCAGCAGTGGACAGACTGGAAACACCATATATTTT
TRBV6-1,.,TRBJ1-1,.,CASKSGLVAFF,TGTGCCAGCAAATCCGGACTTGTGGCTTTCTTT
TRBV7-9,TRBD1,TRBJ1-1,many,CASSSDRAATEAFF,TGTGCCAGCAGCTCCGACAGGGCGGCCACTGAAGCTTTCTTT
TRBV5-1,TRBD2,TRBJ2-3,.,CASGLAGGRGTDTQYF,TGCGCCAGCGGACTAGCGGGAGGGCGGGGCACAGATACGCAGTATTTT
TRBV9,.,TRBJ2-3,.,CASNRDWMYTDTQYF,TGTGCCAGCAACCGGGACTGGATGTACACAGATACGCAGTATTTT
TRBV13,.,TRBJ1-2,.,CASSFITGNYGYTF,TGTGCCAGCAGCTTCATAACGGGGAACTATGGCTACACCTTC
TRBV2,.,TRBJ2-1,.,CASSLASSYNEQFF,TGTGCCAGCAGTCTAGCAAGCTCCTACAATGAGCAGTTCTTC
TRBV5-1,TRBD2,TRBJ2-5,once,CASSPRTSGSGETQYF,TGCGCCAGCAGCCCCAGGACTAGCGGGAGTGGAGAGACCCAGTACTTC
TRBV30,.,TRBJ1-6,.,CAWSRAGGYNSPLHF,TGTGCCTGGAGCCGGGCCGGAGGGTATAATTCACCCCTCCACTTT
TRBV4-1,.,TRBJ2-7,.,CASSQEDWNEQYF,TGCGCCAGCAGCCAAGAGGACTGGAACGAGCAGTACTTC
TRBV4-1,.,TRBJ2-2,.,CASSQVVVSGELFF,TGCGCCAGCAGCCAGGTAGTGGTATCCGGGGAGCTGTTTTTT
TRBV6-1,TRBD2,TRBJ2-5,.,CASSPLGGQETQYF,TGTGCCAGCAGTCCTTTGGGGGGGCAAGAGACCCAGTACTTC
TRBV19,TRBD1,TRBJ1-5,once,CASSVLQGASNQPQHF,TGTGCCAGTAGTGTCCTACAGGGGGCGAGCAATCAGCCCCAGCATTTT
TRBV5-4,TRBD2,TRBJ2-1,.,CASSSGTSGGGEQFF,TGTGCCAGCAGCTCCGGGACTAGCGGGGGCGGGGAGCAGTTCTTC
TRBV30,.,TRBJ1-2,.,CAWSVGQNYGYTF,TGTGCCTGGAGTGTGGGCCAGAACTATGGCTACACCTTC